This T cell receptor (beta chain) was retrieved from a study of blood T cell repertoires in COVID-19. The V and J ends lost 0 bases and 7 bases respectively, with 7 bases between them. CDR1 is GTSNPN, CDR2 SVGIG, per germline (reference sequence). The CDR3 runs 11 residues. Only in-frame clones appear in the TCRdb table, and some are missing; sequencing was by immunoSEQ multiplex PCR. The table has under 250,000 clones, roughly 83% seen once. This TCR was recovered from a woman in her sixties or seventies with active or convalescent COVID-19. V is TRBV30 and J is TRBJ2-7; D gene unclear. Sequences were obtained from peripheral blood. The CDR3 sequence is CAWSVGREQYF. The CDR3 DNA is TGTGCCTGGAGTGTCGGTCGAGAGCAGTACTTC.